This T cell receptor beta chain emerged from a study of cytomegalovirus exposure and HLA in healthy donors. Regarding the study as a whole: There were under 200 TCR beta chains listed as cytomegalovirus-associated. Among the CMV-associated chains, a few were confirmed in vitro as specific for CMV antigens. V segments that were indistinguishable, TRBV6-2 and TRBV6-3 among them, were omitted from analysis.

With respect to this clone: Its antigen remains unidentified.

In the PCR, 60 Vbeta and 13 Jbeta primers were used. The method was immunoSEQ multiplex PCR; TCRdb's version includes in-frame clones alone and lacks a portion of them. Its table lists some 84,000 clones. V gave up 4 bases and J gave up 2 bases; unmatched junction bases: 7. The CDR3 consists of 16 residues. Germline lookup yields CDR1 MDHEN and CDR2 SYDVKM. J is TRBJ1-1 and V is TRBV28, with 10 bases identical to TRBD1. Sample: PBMCs. The source of this sequence is a man over 45 in good health and CMV-seronegative. The CDR3 reads CASSSSGTGENTEAFF. CDR3 coding DNA: TGTGCCAGCAGTTCATCCGGGACAGGGGAAAACACTGAAGCTTTCTTT.